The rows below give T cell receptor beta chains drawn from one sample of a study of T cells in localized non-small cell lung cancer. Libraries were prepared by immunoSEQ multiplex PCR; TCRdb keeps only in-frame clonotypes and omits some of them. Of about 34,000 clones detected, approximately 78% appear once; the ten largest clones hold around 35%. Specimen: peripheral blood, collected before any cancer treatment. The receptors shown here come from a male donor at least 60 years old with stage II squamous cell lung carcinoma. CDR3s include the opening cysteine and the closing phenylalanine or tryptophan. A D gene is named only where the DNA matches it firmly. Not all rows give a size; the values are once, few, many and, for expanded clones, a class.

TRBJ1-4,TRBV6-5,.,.,CASSYSPVTNEKLFF,TGTGCCAGCAGTTACTCCCCGGTTACTAATGAAAAACTGTTTTTT
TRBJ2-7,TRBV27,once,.,CASSFGVSYEQYF,TGTGCCAGCAGTTTCGGGGTGTCCTACGAGCAGTACTTC
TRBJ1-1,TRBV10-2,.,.,CASKISRGSGEAFF,TGCGCCAGCAAAATAAGCCGGGGTTCAGGAGAAGCTTTCTTT
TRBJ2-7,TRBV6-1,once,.,CASSEAGHLQYF,TGTGCCAGCAGTGAAGCAGGTCACCTACAGTACTTC
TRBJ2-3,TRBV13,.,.,CASSQGPVSTDTQYF,TGTGCCAGCAGCCAGGGGCCGGTAAGCACAGATACGCAGTATTTT
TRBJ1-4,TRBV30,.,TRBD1,CAWSVQQGYGEKLFF,TGTGCCTGGAGTGTACAACAGGGGTACGGTGAAAAACTGTTTTTT
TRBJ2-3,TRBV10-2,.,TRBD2,CASSESTGLAGTDTQYF,TGCGCCAGCAGTGAGTCCACGGGACTAGCGGGCACAGATACGCAGTATTTT
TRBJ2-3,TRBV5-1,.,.,CASSPPPEDTQYF,TGCGCCAGCAGCCCGCCGCCCGAAGATACGCAGTATTTT
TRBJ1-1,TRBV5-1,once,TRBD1,CASSYGTGNTEAFF,TGCGCCAGCAGCTACGGGACAGGTAACACTGAAGCTTTCTTT
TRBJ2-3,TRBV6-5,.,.,CASSSPTGAVTDTQYF,TGTGCCAGCAGTTCACCGACAGGTGCGGTAACAGATACGCAGTATTTT
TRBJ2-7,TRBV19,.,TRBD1,CASSRQGAFSYEQYF,TGTGCCAGTAGTCGGCAGGGGGCCTTTTCCTACGAGCAGTACTTC
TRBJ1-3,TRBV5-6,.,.,CASSRVGTDSGNTIYF,TGTGCCAGCAGCCGTGTGGGTACGGACTCTGGAAACACCATATATTTT
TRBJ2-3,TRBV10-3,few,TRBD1,CAISLQGPSTDTQYF,TGTGCCATCAGCCTACAGGGGCCCTCCACAGATACGCAGTATTTT
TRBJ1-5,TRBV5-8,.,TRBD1,CASSLVPDRGQPQHF,TGTGCCAGCAGCTTGGTTCCGGACAGGGGTCAGCCCCAGCATTTT
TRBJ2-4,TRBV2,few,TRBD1,CASSESDRVQYF,TGTGCCAGCAGTGAGTCGGACAGGGTACAGTACTTC
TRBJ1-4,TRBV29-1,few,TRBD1,CSVYRGHGEKLFF,TGCAGCGTTTACAGGGGGCATGGGGAAAAACTGTTTTTT